The T cell receptor beta chain under discussion was sequenced for a study of radiotherapy plus CTLA-4 blockade in lung cancer. Turning to the study itself: Among patients, 15% to 20% showed objective responses, and over 30% had disease control.

To note about this clone: Its antigen is undetermined. A junction end diverges from the germline sequence, so it may reflect a read error.

From germline, CDR1 is MNHEY and CDR2 SVGAGI. The CDR3 length is 13 residues. Study findings and constraints: Among blood TCR repertoires after radiotherapy plus ipilimumab, tumor-derived clones expanded.

Produced via immunoSEQ multiplex PCR; TCRdb's table is partial and in-frame only. Altogether some 51,000 clones are present, approximately 80% being singletons, with the ten largest covering 2% to 2.5%. Focal radiation with ipilimumab CTLA-4 blockade was given to patients with chemo-refractory metastatic non-small-cell lung cancer. V gene TRBV6-5 combines with J gene TRBJ2-1; the match to TRBD2 covers 12 bases. This sequence originates from a human donor with non-small cell lung cancer whose response to radiotherapy plus ipilimumab could not be evaluated. The source material was peripheral blood, sampled from a patient treated with radiotherapy plus ipilimumab. For the CDR3, the DNA is TGTGCCAGCAACCGGGCTAGCGGGGGGGCATGGGTCTTC. Its protein product is CASNRASGGAWVF.